This TCR beta chain derives from a study of cytomegalovirus exposure and HLA in healthy donors. Study results and caveats: Through in vitro validation, three CMV-associated chains were shown to be specific for CMV antigens. Within the data, a cluster of highly shared sequence variants was likely a sequencing artifact.

Researchers ran the PCR with 60 Vbeta and 13 Jbeta primers. Assay used: immunoSEQ multiplex PCR; TCRdb lists only in-frame clones, some missing. Of around 61,000 clones listed, almost 70% are singletons. Germline CDR1 reads MNHNY; CDR2 reads SVGAGI (reference sequence). V gave up 2 bases and J gave up 2 bases, with 14 bases separating them. The CDR3 length is 16 residues. Concerning this clone: Its antigen is not identified.

The sequence was collected from a man aged 40-50 years in good health and CMV-seropositive. The chain recombines TRBV6-6 with TRBJ2-3, with TRBD2 as a possible D gene (5 bases). The sequenced material came from PBMCs. The CDR3 loop reads CASSYPTLATTDTQYF. CDR3 sequence (DNA): TGTGCCAGCAGTTACCCCACCCTAGCAACCACAGATACGCAGTATTTT.